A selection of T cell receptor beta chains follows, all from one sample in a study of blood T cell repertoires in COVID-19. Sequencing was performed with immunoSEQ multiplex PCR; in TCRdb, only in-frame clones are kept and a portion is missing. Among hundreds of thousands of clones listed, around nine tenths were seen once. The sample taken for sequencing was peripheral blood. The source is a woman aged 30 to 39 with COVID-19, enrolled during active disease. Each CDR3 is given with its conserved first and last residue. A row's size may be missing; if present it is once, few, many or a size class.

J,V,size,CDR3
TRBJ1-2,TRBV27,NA,CASSNSRVGFYTF
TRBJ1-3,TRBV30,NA,CAWRLKNRVAGNTIYF
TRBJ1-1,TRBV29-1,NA,CSVEIRNTEAFF
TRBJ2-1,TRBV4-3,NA,CASSQALAGVTGNEQFF
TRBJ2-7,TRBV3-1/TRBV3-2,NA,CASSQHRGTRYEQYF
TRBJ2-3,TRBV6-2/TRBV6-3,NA,CASSNLRDLADTQYF
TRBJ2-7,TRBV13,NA,CASSLALSRRSPYEQYF
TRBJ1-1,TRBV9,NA,CASSVTGGTEAFF
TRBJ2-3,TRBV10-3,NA,CAISGGLAGGDTQYF
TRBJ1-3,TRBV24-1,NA,CATQSGNTIYF
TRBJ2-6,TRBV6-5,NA,CASLSGDSGANVLTF
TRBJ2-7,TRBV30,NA,CAWSVTVSYEQYF
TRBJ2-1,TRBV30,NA,CAWSVAVEQFF
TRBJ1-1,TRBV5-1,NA,CASSLSVDGAEAFF
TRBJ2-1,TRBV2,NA,CASRPRFLSYNEQFF
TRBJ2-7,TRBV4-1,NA,CTSSPETGGVYEQYF
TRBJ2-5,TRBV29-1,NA,CSVVSGNQETQYF
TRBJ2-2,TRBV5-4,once,CASNGILGGELFF
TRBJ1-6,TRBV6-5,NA,CASNQGDSPLHF
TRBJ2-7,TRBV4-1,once,CASSQEGRGTYEQYF
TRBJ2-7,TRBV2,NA,CASSTPGLAYEQYF
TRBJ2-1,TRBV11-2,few,CASSLSWGLNEQFF
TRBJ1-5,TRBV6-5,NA,CASSSGQTFGPQHF
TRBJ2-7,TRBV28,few,CASSWTGNSYEQYF
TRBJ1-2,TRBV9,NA,CASSFGQGVNYGYTF
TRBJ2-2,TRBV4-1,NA,CASSQGDGGRRNTGELFF
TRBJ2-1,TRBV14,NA,CASSPRLAGFEQFF
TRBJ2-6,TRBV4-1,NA,CASRYYSGQGPSGANVLTF
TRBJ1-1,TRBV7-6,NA,CASSLVRGGKNTEAFF
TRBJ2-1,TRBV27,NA,CASSLVWTSGYNEQFF
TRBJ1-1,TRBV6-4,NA,CASRLNRDPNTEAFF
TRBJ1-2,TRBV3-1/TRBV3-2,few,CASSQGGGNYGYTF
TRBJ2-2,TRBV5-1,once,CASSSSGPNTGELFF
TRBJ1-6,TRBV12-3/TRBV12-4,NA,CASRQGESPLHF
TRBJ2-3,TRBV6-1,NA,CASSSNRGDRYF
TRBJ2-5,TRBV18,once,CASSPPTGTETQYF
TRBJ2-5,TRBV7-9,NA,CASSNLGQGDQQETQYF
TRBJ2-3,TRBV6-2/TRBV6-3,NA,CASSSPAGQGHHTQYF
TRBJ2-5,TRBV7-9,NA,CASSPRRPSYGETQYF
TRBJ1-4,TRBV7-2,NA,CASSLVSASQDEKLFF